The clone carrying this TCR beta chain was found many times. Trimming cost V 4 bases and J 3 bases, with 9 bases left between them. CDR3 length: 14 amino acids. Germline V gene data show CDR1 as MDHEN and CDR2 as SYDVKM. Authors of the study amplified TCR beta CDR3 regions from RNA transcripts. HTBI primers drove first-round RT-PCR of the TCR CDR3. TCRdb re-analysed the multiplex PCR reads in MiXCR, keeping a single row per CDR3 protein. The table includes a few hundred thousand distinct CDR3 sequences, just under 25% detected once. This sample stems from a study of T cells in Graves' hyperthyroidism and ophthalmopathy.

This clonotype was obtained from a man between 45 and 60 years old with Graves' hyperthyroidism. This rearrangement joins TRBV28 to TRBJ2-2; D ambiguous. The sample was blood. Here the CDR3 reads CASSSTQYTGELFF. The CDR3 DNA is TGTGCCAGCAGTTCCACTCAGTACACCGGGGAGCTGTTTTTT.